The next 31 T cell receptor beta chains were all read from a single sample in a study of T cell changes during pregnancy in multiple sclerosis. Clones were read by immunoSEQ multiplex PCR, and TCRdb kept only the in-frame ones, dropping some. The data show about 100,000 clones, roughly 90% seen once. Sequencing was performed on peripheral blood, taken after pregnancy. Every receptor here comes from a female donor with multiple sclerosis, enrolled in a pregnancy study.

This sequence joins TRBV9 and TRBJ1-1, with TRBD1 as a possible D gene (5 bases). Trimming shortened V by 0 bases and J by 4 bases, and 16 bases separated the two germline ends. This CDR3 comprises 16 residues. Looked up from germline, CDR1 is SGDLS and CDR2 is YYNGEE. CDR3: CASSVGTAGPVTEAFF. The CDR3 nucleotides are TGTGCCAGCAGCGTAGGAACGGCGGGACCGGTCACTGAAGCTTTCTTT. The full variable domain, in which reference TRBV9 and TRBJ1-1 provide the parts outside the CDR3, is DSGVTQTPKHLITATGQRVTLRCSPRSGDLSVYWYQQSLDQGLQFLIQYYNGEERAKGNILERFSAQQFPDLHSELNLSSLELGDSALYFCASSVGTAGPVTEAFFGQGTRLTVV.

The V call is TRBV19, the J call TRBJ1-4, with unresolved D. The V and J ends lost 5 bases and 0 bases respectively, with 7 bases between them. This CDR3 is 14 amino acids long. Germline CDR1 LNHDA, CDR2 SQIVND (reference sequence). DNA for the CDR3: TGTGCCAGTAGTTTCCGCGCAACTAATGAAAAACTGTTTTTT. Encoded protein: CASSFRATNEKLFF.

The rearrangement joins TRBV4-1 to TRBJ2-2; a possible D gene is TRBD1 (6 bases). With 3 bases removed from V and 0 bases from J, the gap between germline ends came to 17 bases. The germline gives CDR1 MGHRA, CDR2 YSYEKL. The CDR3 is 18 amino acids. Here the CDR3 reads CASSHLTGTTPNTGELFF. The CDR3 nucleotides read TGCGCCAGCAGCCATCTCACCGGGACAACCCCGAACACCGGGGAGCTGTTTTTT.

This clone was observed a single time. The chain carries TRBV6-1 and TRBJ2-3; D is possibly TRBD2 (7 bases). The CDR3 spans 16 residues. Trimming took 2 bases from V and 9 from J, leaving 21 bases between them. From germline, CDR1 is MNHNS and CDR2 SASEGT. This CDR3 reads CASSESLGGAQGTQYF. CDR3 DNA: TGTGCCAGCAGTGAATCTTTAGGGGGGGCCCAAGGAACGCAGTATTTT.

The rearrangement uses TRBV6-1 and TRBJ1-2, with 9 positions matching TRBD1. The CDR3 is made up of 13 amino acids. The J segment lost 12 bases and the V segment lost 6 bases, leaving 11 bases of the junction unmatched. Germline-derived CDR1 and CDR2 are MNHNS and SASEGT. The CDR3 DNA reads TGTGCCAGCAGCTCCGGGACAGGGCTAGGGAACACCTTC. This gives the protein CASSSGTGLGNTF.

The chain joins TRBV7-3 to TRBJ1-1; 8 bases fit TRBD1. In germline, CDR1 is SGHTA, CDR2 FQGTGA. CDR3 length equals 13 residues. The V and J ends lost 4 bases and 7 bases, in that order; junction bases with no gene match: 5. DNA of the CDR3: TGTGCCAGCAGCTGGACAGGGACGGGTGAAGCTTTCTTT. It is translated as CASSWTGTGEAFF.

J is TRBJ2-7 and V is TRBV9; TRBD2 matches 11 bases. J gave up 5 bases and V 0 bases, and 1 base lay outside the gene matches. The CDR3 extends over 14 amino acids. The germline V gene has CDR1 SGDLS and CDR2 YYNGEE. The chain's CDR3 is CASSVETSGDEQYF. In DNA form, the CDR3 reads TGTGCCAGCAGCGTAGAGACTAGCGGGGACGAGCAGTACTTC.

This clone appeared once. This chain uses TRBV4-1 with TRBJ2-3; a weak D match, TRBD1 (6 bases). The V gene's germline CDR1 is MGHRA and CDR2 YSYEKL. The CDR3 totals 19 residues. With 3 bases removed from V and 0 bases from J, the gap between germline ends came to 22 bases. The CDR3 protein is CASSQGAMAVGRSTDTQYF. CDR3 bases: TGCGCCAGCAGCCAGGGGGCCATGGCAGTGGGTAGGAGCACAGATACGCAGTATTTT.

This clone was counted between two and nine times. This sequence joins TRBV7-9 and TRBJ1-1; D is undetermined. CDR3 length: 11 residues. CDR1 SEHNR and CDR2 FQNEAQ come from the germline V gene (reference sequence). Trimming shortened V by 2 bases and J by 7 bases, and 5 bases separated the two germline ends. Here the CDR3 reads CASSLHGEAFF. CDR3 nucleotides: TGTGCCAGCAGCTTACACGGTGAAGCTTTCTTT.

This sequence joins TRBV5-4 and TRBJ2-3; 16 positions agree with TRBD2. The CDR3 is made up of 17 amino acids. The V gene end was trimmed by 4 bases and the J gene end by 5 bases; junction bases not matched to a gene: 7. CDR1 and CDR2 (germline): SGHNT, YYREEE (reference sequence). The CDR3 nucleotides are TGTGCCAGCAGCGCGGGGACTAGCGGGGGGGCCAGAGATACGCAGTATTTT. Translating gives CASSAGTSGGARDTQYF.

The count of this clone is one. The J gene is TRBJ1-2, the V gene TRBV27, with unresolved D. Trimming left V 4 bases short and J 0 bases short, with 6 bases between. CDR1 MNHEY and CDR2 SMNVEV come from the germline V gene (reference sequence). CDR3 length: 13 residues. CDR3 in amino acids: CASSSGTNYGYTF. Here the CDR3 DNA reads TGTGCCAGCAGTTCCGGGACTAACTATGGCTACACCTTC.

The CDR3 DNA is TGTGCCAGTAGTTTCTCCCGACTAGCGGGGTACAATGAGCAGTTCTTC. It encodes CASSFSRLAGYNEQFF. The rearrangement links TRBV19 to TRBJ2-1; 11 bases map to TRBD2. Trimming took 5 bases from V and 4 from J; bases not matched to a gene: 7. Germline loops: CDR1 LNHDA, CDR2 SQIVND (reference sequence). The CDR3 runs to 16 residues.

The genes are TRBV5-1 and TRBJ2-7, with D perhaps matching TRBD2 (5 bases). Trimming removed 4 bases from V and 3 bases from J, with 11 bases in between. The CDR3 consists of 13 residues. CDR1 is SGHRS and CDR2 is YFSETQ in the germline V gene. In DNA form, the CDR3 reads TGCGCCAGCAGCGAGGGAGTTCTCTACGAGCAGTACTTC. It encodes CASSEGVLYEQYF.

The chain joins TRBV5-4 to TRBJ2-1; no definite D call. The ends were cut back, 2 bases at V and 7 bases at J, with 10 bases in the middle. This CDR3 spans 13 amino acids. Per germline, CDR1 SGHNT and CDR2 YYREEE (reference sequence). The CDR3 region is CASSLRSQNEQFF. CDR3 sequence (DNA): TGTGCCAGCAGCTTACGGAGCCAGAATGAGCAGTTCTTC.

The chain carries TRBV12-2 and TRBJ1-1; TRBD1 is the table's D call, not checked against the DNA. TRBV12-2 is deemed a pseudogene. The CDR3 consists of 16 residues. The CDR3 loop is CASRSPSVRGNTEAFF. In DNA form, the CDR3 reads TGTGCAAGTCGCTCCCCTTCCGTTAGGGGGAACACTGAAGCTTTCTTT.

This clone was observed a few times. The chain links TRBV5-1 to TRBJ2-3, with 9 bases fitting TRBD2. The CDR3 is made up of 17 amino acids. Germline V CDR1 and CDR2: SGHRS, YFSETQ. J gave up 6 bases and V 4 bases, and 15 bases lay outside the gene matches. The CDR3, as DNA: TGCGCCAGCAGCCCGCTGTTGAGTAGCGGGGGAAACGATACGCAGTATTTT. Protein sequence: CASSPLLSSGGNDTQYF.

V is TRBV18 and J is TRBJ1-5; the match to TRBD1 covers 10 bases. The CDR3 consists of 14 residues. Germline trimming cut 4 bases from V and 6 bases from J; bases unmatched to any gene: 3. Germline V gene sequence: CDR1 KGHSH, CDR2 LQKENI. The chain's CDR3 is CASSRGTGVQPQHF. The CDR3 nucleotides read TGTGCCAGCTCACGCGGGACAGGGGTTCAGCCCCAGCATTTT.

This CDR3 reads CASKTGLQETQYF. DNA for the CDR3: TGCGCCAGCAAAACCGGTTTACAAGAGACCCAGTACTTC. This sequence joins TRBV5-1 and TRBJ2-5; D is unresolved. Germline lookup yields CDR1 SGHRS and CDR2 YFSETQ. CDR3 length equals 13 residues. V was trimmed by 6 bases and J by 2 bases, leaving 11 bases between them.

This chain links TRBV9 with TRBJ2-5, with TRBD2 matching over 12 bases. The CDR3 length is 15 residues. The germline gives CDR1 SGDLS, CDR2 YYNGEE. V shed 0 bases and J 4 bases; nucleotides not matched to a gene: 1. The chain's CDR3 is CASSVASGGGETQYF. CDR3 DNA sequence: TGTGCCAGCAGCGTAGCTAGCGGGGGGGGAGAGACCCAGTACTTC.

V and J are TRBV15 and TRBJ2-6; a weak D match, TRBD2 (6 bases). From germline, CDR1 is LNHNV and CDR2 YYDKDF (reference sequence). The germline V and J ends were trimmed by 0 bases and 12 bases, with 15 bases remaining between them. There are 15 residues in the CDR3. Here the CDR3 reads CATSRDTREPLVLTF. As DNA, the CDR3 is TGTGCCACCAGCAGAGATACGCGGGAACCCCTCGTCCTGACTTTC.

CDR3 nucleotides: TGTGCCAGCGAGGACAGGGTGAACGGCTACACCTTC. Protein sequence: CASEDRVNGYTF. The chain couples TRBV6-5 to TRBJ1-2; TRBD1 agrees at 8 bases. Unmatched junction bases numbered 7, after V lost 8 bases and J lost 8 bases. The CDR3 is made up of 12 amino acids. CDR1 is MNHEY and CDR2 is SVGAGI in the germline V gene.

This clone was found once. The chain employs TRBV5-8 and TRBJ2-1, with D possibly being TRBD2 (6 bases). This CDR3 contains 15 residues. V lost 4 bases, J lost 6 bases, and 17 bases lay in between. CDR1 and CDR2 from the germline V gene are SGHTS and YDEGEE. This chain's CDR3 is CASSNAGLSGNEQFF. The CDR3 region has the DNA TGTGCCAGCAGCAACGCGGGACTGTCCGGCAATGAGCAGTTCTTC.

The gene calls are TRBV2 and TRBJ2-3; D ambiguous. CDR1 is SNHLY, CDR2 FYNNEI, per germline. CDR3 length: 15 residues. V lost 7 bases and J lost 4, with 18 bases in between. CDR3 sequence: CASNPSPVPSDTQYF. The CDR3 DNA sequence: TGTGCCAGCAATCCATCGCCGGTCCCATCAGATACGCAGTATTTT.

The chain has TRBV18 and TRBJ1-3; unclear D gene. The V end was cut by 1 base, the J end by 2 bases, with 9 bases between. The CDR3 loop spans 15 amino acids. Germline CDR1 KGHSH, CDR2 LQKENI. Written as DNA, the CDR3 is TGTGCCAGCTCACCACAGATGGGAGCTGGAAACACCATATATTTT. It specifies CASSPQMGAGNTIYF.

The table lists this clone with a count of one. This sequence joins TRBV6-5 and TRBJ1-2; 9 nucleotides agree with TRBD1. Germline V gene lookup returns CDR1 MNHEY and CDR2 SVGAGI. With V trimmed by 7 bases and J by 4 bases, 10 bases remained unmatched. The CDR3 sequence is 15 residues long. CDR3 loop: CASIITGGVGYGYTF. In DNA, the CDR3 is TGTGCCAGCATTATAACAGGGGGCGTAGGCTATGGCTACACCTTC.

CDR3 sequence: CASSEVPGEQYF. In nucleotides, the CDR3 is TGTGCCAGCAGTGAGGTCCCCGGCGAGCAGTACTTC. J is TRBJ2-7 and V is TRBV6-1; D call uncertain. CDR1 MNHNS and CDR2 SASEGT come from the germline V gene. CDR3 length: 12 residues. The ends were cut back, 3 bases at V and 6 bases at J, with 9 bases in the middle.

V is TRBV18 and J is TRBJ1-3; TRBD1 agrees at 7 bases. The germline CDR1 and CDR2 sequences are KGHSH and LQKENI. J gave up 4 bases and V 1 base, and 7 bases lay outside the gene matches. The CDR3 runs 16 residues. CDR3 in amino acids: CASSPLKGAPGNTIYF. The CDR3 nucleotides are TGTGCCAGCTCACCACTTAAGGGGGCGCCCGGAAACACCATATATTTT.

This chain joins TRBV27 and TRBJ1-1; a weak D match, TRBD1 (5 bases). The CDR3 is 14 residues long. V was pared by 0 bases and J by 6 bases, with 11 bases between. CDR1 MNHEY and CDR2 SMNVEV come from the germline V gene (reference sequence). The CDR3 DNA follows: TGTGCCAGCAGTTTATCTCGGGGGTCTGCTGAAGCTTTCTTT. Residues: CASSLSRGSAEAFF.

In regard to this clone: Mismatch with germline at one junction end may stem from a read error. The chain recombines TRBV2 with TRBJ2-5; TRBD2 aligns across 10 bases. The CDR3 is 15 amino acids. Germline CDR1 reads SNHLY; CDR2 reads FYNNEI. CDR3 amino acids: CASREGTSAQETQYF. The CDR3 coding sequence is TGTGCCAGCAGGGAAGGGACTAGCGCTCAAGAGACCCAGTACTTC.

The rearrangement links TRBV7-9 to TRBJ1-1, with TRBD1 as a possible D gene (6 bases). The CDR3 extends over 14 amino acids. Trimming pared 4 bases from V and 4 bases from J, leaving 13 bases between. Germline V CDR1 and CDR2: SEHNR, FQNEAQ (reference sequence). CDR3 coding DNA: TGTGCCAGCAGCTGGGAAGCAGGGGCCACTGAAGCTTTCTTT. The encoded protein is CASSWEAGATEAFF.

The V and J genes are TRBV5-1 and TRBJ1-2; TRBD1 agrees at 9 bases. Trimming cost V 7 bases and J 8 bases; bases outside gene matches: 6. The V gene's germline CDR1 is SGHRS and CDR2 YFSETQ. CDR3 length: 12 residues. This chain's CDR3 is CASAVQGAGYTF. The CDR3 bases are TGCGCCAGCGCGGTACAGGGGGCAGGCTACACCTTC.